The clone carrying this TCR beta chain was seen a handful of times. The sample comes from a study of control samples from healthy donors and cancer patients. Here immunoSEQ multiplex PCR was the method, and the copy in TCRdb shows in-frame clones only, minus some. The sample lists under 200,000 clones, roughly 91% occurring once. The germline V gene encodes CDR1 MGHRA and CDR2 YSYEKL. J was trimmed by 0 bases and V by 2 bases; bases with no gene match: 7. The CDR3 runs 18 residues. V is TRBV4-1 and J is TRBJ1-3; 10 bases map to TRBD1. The sample was blood. This sequence was found in a woman aged 30 to 39 in good health. The chain's CDR3 is CASSQSDRGPFSGNTIYF. In DNA form, the CDR3 reads TGCGCCAGCAGCCAAAGCGACAGGGGGCCCTTCTCTGGAAACACCATATATTTT.